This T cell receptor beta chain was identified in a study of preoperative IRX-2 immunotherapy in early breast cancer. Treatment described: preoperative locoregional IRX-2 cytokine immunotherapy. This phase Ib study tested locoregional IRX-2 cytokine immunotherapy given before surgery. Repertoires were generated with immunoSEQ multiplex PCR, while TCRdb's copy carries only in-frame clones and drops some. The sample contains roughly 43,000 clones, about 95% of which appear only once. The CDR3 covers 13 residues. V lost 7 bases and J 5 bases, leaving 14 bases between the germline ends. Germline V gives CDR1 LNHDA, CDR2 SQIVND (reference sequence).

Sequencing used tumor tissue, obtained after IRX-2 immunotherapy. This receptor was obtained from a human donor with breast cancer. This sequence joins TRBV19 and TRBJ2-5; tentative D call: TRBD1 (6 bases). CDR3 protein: CASTTPGVETQYF. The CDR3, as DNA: TGTGCCAGTACCACCCCAGGGGTCGAGACCCAGTACTTC.